Following are 9 T cell receptor beta chains from one sample sequenced in a study of cytomegalovirus exposure and HLA in healthy donors. It was with 60 Vbeta and 13 Jbeta primers that the PCR ran. Clones were read by immunoSEQ multiplex PCR, and TCRdb kept only the in-frame ones, dropping some. In the table there are some 180,000 clones, 80% of which are singletons. Sequencing was performed on PBMCs. These receptors all stem from a girl under 18 in good health and CMV-seropositive.

The chain carries TRBV6-6 and TRBJ1-2, with TRBD1 matching 9 bases. The CDR3 is 14 amino acids. Trimming took 5 bases from V and 3 from J; bases not matched to a gene: 4. Per germline, CDR1 MNHNY and CDR2 SVGAGI (reference sequence). CDR3 in amino acids: CASSTGTGYYGYTF. As DNA, the CDR3 is TGTGCCAGCAGTACCGGGACAGGGTACTATGGCTACACCTTC.

The V gene is TRBV4-1, the J gene TRBJ2-5; TRBD2 is a possible D gene (5 bases). This CDR3 has 16 amino acids. Germline V lookup: CDR1 MGHRA, CDR2 YSYEKL. The V gene lost 4 bases and the J gene lost 5 bases, with 20 bases spanning the gap. The CDR3: CASSPYQNTGGETQYF. CDR3 DNA: TGCGCCAGCAGCCCCTACCAAAACACCGGCGGGGAGACCCAGTACTTC.

The gene calls are TRBV27 and TRBJ1-1; 7 bases map to TRBD1. The junction had 3 bases not matched to a gene; V was cut back by 2 bases and J by 0 bases. CDR1 and CDR2 from the germline V gene are MNHEY and SMNVEV (reference sequence). This CDR3 comprises 15 residues. The CDR3: CASSLAGQMNTEAFF. DNA for the CDR3: TGTGCCAGCAGTTTAGCGGGACAGATGAACACTGAAGCTTTCTTT.

This rearrangement joins TRBV30 to TRBJ1-2; D is unresolved. Germline assignment: CDR1 GTSNPN and CDR2 SVGIG (reference sequence). The CDR3 totals 13 residues. Trimming pared 0 bases from V and 4 bases from J, leaving 9 bases between. Written as DNA, the CDR3 is TGTGCCTGGAGTGTACCTTCGAGCTATGGCTACACCTTC. This translates into CAWSVPSSYGYTF.

The chain links TRBV5-1 to TRBJ1-1, with TRBD1 matching over 7 bases. The germline V gene encodes CDR1 SGHRS and CDR2 YFSETQ. This CDR3 has 15 amino acids. Unmatched junction bases numbered 8, after V lost 6 bases and J lost 0 bases. CDR3 sequence reads: CASNSQTGVNTEAFF. CDR3 bases: TGCGCCAGCAACTCACAAACAGGGGTGAACACTGAAGCTTTCTTT.

V is TRBV9 and J is TRBJ2-5, with 7 bases identical to TRBD1. The CDR3 loop spans 13 amino acids. The J segment lost 2 bases and the V segment lost 3 bases, leaving 1 base of the junction unmatched. The germline gives CDR1 SGDLS, CDR2 YYNGEE. This CDR3 reads CASSGDRQETQYF. The CDR3 DNA follows: TGTGCCAGCAGCGGGGACAGACAAGAGACCCAGTACTTC.

This clone was detected once. This rearrangement joins TRBV7-3 to TRBJ2-5; D may be TRBD1 (6 bases). Germline V gene data show CDR1 as SGHTA and CDR2 as FQGTGA. CDR3 length: 14 residues. The ends were cut back, 5 bases at V and 2 bases at J, with 12 bases in the middle. The CDR3 nucleotides are TGTGCCAGCAGCCTGACAGGAAATCAAGAGACCCAGTACTTC. Its translation: CASSLTGNQETQYF.

The V call is TRBV5-6, the J call TRBJ2-3, with D unresolved. The germline CDR1 and CDR2 sequences are SGHDT and YYEEEE. Trimming removed 2 bases at V and 2 bases at J, with 3 bases between. The CDR3 is 12 residues long. This CDR3 reads CASSFLTDTQYF. Written as DNA, the CDR3 is TGTGCCAGCAGCTTCCTCACAGATACGCAGTATTTT.

This chain joins TRBV5-4 and TRBJ2-3; 10 nucleotides match TRBD1. After removal of 0 bases from V and 4 bases from J, the junction contained 2 bases not matched to a gene. The CDR3 length is 15 residues. Germline V CDR1 and CDR2: SGHNT, YYREEE (reference sequence). For the CDR3, the DNA is TGTGCCAGCAGCTTGGTGGGACAGGGGTCAGATACGCAGTATTTT. Translation: CASSLVGQGSDTQYF.